The present T cell receptor beta chain was sequenced within a study of beta chain features in type 1 diabetes. V lost 1 base to trimming and J lost 1 base, with 10 bases between them. The germline V gene encodes CDR1 SGHTA and CDR2 FQGNSA. CDR3 size: 15 residues. Regarding the study as a whole: Moderately but significantly shorter TCRB CDR3s were found in Type 1 diabetes patients in all four CD4+ subsets.

Reverse transcription of all isolated RNA meant that expressed TCRB transcripts were sequenced. Assay: immunoSEQ multiplex PCR; the TCRdb copy retains only in-frame clones and omits some. The table has some 120,000 clones, 15% to 20% seen once. With respect to this clone: Its specificity is unknown.

The origin of this receptor is a man younger than 30 with type 1 diabetes. The chain joins TRBV7-2 to TRBJ1-1, with unresolved D. The specimen was central memory CD4+ T cells from blood. CDR3 in DNA: TGTGCCAGCAGCTTAGTTTCGCAGGCGAACACTGAAGCTTTCTTT. Translating gives CASSLVSQANTEAFF. Full variable domain (rest looked up from reference TRBV7-2 and TRBJ1-1): GAGVSQSPSNKVTEKGKDVELRCDPISGHTALYWYRQSLGQGLEFLIYFQGNSAPDKSGLPSDRFSAERTGGSVSTLTIQRTQQEDSAVYLCASSLVSQANTEAFFGQGTRLTVV.